A single sample gave rise to the 27 T cell receptor beta chains below, sequenced in a study of shared T cell receptors in the human thymus. Measured with immunoSEQ multiplex PCR; TCRdb has only the in-frame clones, and not every one. Of 700,000 to 750,000 clones listed, approximately 85% were seen once; the top ten hold over 0.008%. The sample also formed part of further work on human thymus T cells.

Sequenced sample: thymocytes. These receptors all stem from a girl under three years old with a congenital heart defect.

This rearrangement joins TRBV19 to TRBJ2-7; a possible D gene is TRBD1 (6 bases). Germline lookup yields CDR1 LNHDA and CDR2 SQIVND (reference sequence). This CDR3 is 12 amino acids long. V lost 9 bases and J 4 bases, leaving 13 bases between the germline ends. CDR3 region: CARSRGPYEQYF. Here the CDR3 DNA reads TGTGCCAGAAGCAGGGGTCCTTACGAGCAGTACTTC.

The chain uses TRBV12-5 and TRBJ1-1; TRBD1 matches at 7 bases. Germline loops: CDR1 LGHNT, CDR2 FRNRAP. The CDR3 length is 16 residues. The V segment lost 1 base and the J segment 1 base; nucleotides outside the gene matches: 6. The CDR3 nucleotides read TGTGCTAGTGGTTTGGGAGGGGGCAAGGGGAACACTGAAGCTTTCTTT. Translated, it gives CASGLGGGKGNTEAFF.

This clone has just one count. The chain couples TRBV19 to TRBJ2-6; 9 bases map to TRBD1. Per germline, CDR1 LNHDA and CDR2 SQIVND (reference sequence). The CDR3 totals 22 residues. The trim removed 5 bases at V and 0 bases at J, leaving 20 bases unmatched. The DNA of the CDR3 is TGTGCCAGTAGTCCCTACCGCCCCCTGTCCGGACAGGGGATCTCTGGGGCCAACGTCCTGACTTTC. Encoded protein: CASSPYRPLSGQGISGANVLTF.

CDR3 sequence (DNA): TGCGCCAGCAGCCAAGATGGTCAGGGGGGCCATCTATTGGATGGCTACACCTTC. The encoded protein is CASSQDGQGGHLLDGYTF. J is TRBJ1-2 and V is TRBV4-1, with 7 bases fitting TRBD1. This CDR3 has 18 amino acids. The V gene end was trimmed by 0 bases and the J gene end by 6 bases; junction bases not matched to a gene: 16. Germline V lookup: CDR1 MGHRA, CDR2 YSYEKL.

The chain combines TRBV7-2 with TRBJ2-2, with D unresolved. The germline CDR1 and CDR2 sequences are SGHTA and FQGNSA. This CDR3 comprises 17 residues. Trimming pared 1 base from V and 4 bases from J, leaving 16 bases between. CDR3 residues: CASSLVPLSSFTGELFF. CDR3 sequence (DNA): TGTGCCAGCAGCTTAGTACCCCTTAGTAGTTTCACCGGGGAGCTGTTTTTT.

V and J are TRBV19 and TRBJ1-5; TRBD1 matches at 7 bases. This CDR3 comprises 15 residues. From germline, CDR1 is LNHDA and CDR2 SQIVND (reference sequence). The ends lost 0 bases at V and 5 bases at J; junction bases unmatched: 4. CDR3 sequence reads: CASSIDRDSHQPQHF. The CDR3 DNA sequence: TGTGCCAGTAGTATAGATCGGGACAGCCATCAGCCCCAGCATTTT. The full variable domain, its missing parts supplied by reference TRBV19 and TRBJ1-5, is DGGITQSPKYLFRKEGQNVTLSCEQNLNHDAMYWYRQDPGQGLRLIYYSQIVNDFQKGDIAEGYSVSREKKESFPLTVTSAQKNPTAFYLCASSIDRDSHQPQHFGDGTRLSIL.

The rearrangement joins TRBV19 to TRBJ2-6; a possible D gene is TRBD1 (5 bases). Deletions cut 3 bases from V and 0 bases from J, with 21 bases between. Germline lookup yields CDR1 LNHDA and CDR2 SQIVND (reference sequence). This CDR3 has 20 residues. The CDR3 loop is CASSIAAPNRFFSGANVLTF. The CDR3 DNA reads TGTGCCAGTAGTATTGCGGCCCCGAACAGGTTCTTCTCTGGGGCCAACGTCCTGACTTTC.

J is TRBJ1-5 and V is TRBV7-5; TRBD1, the table's D call, lacks a check against the DNA. TRBV7-5 is listed as a pseudogene. The CDR3 has 20 amino acids. CDR3 coding DNA: TGTGCCAGAAGCTTAACCAGCTTCCCCGGGACAGGAGACGGCAATCAGCCCCAGCATTTT. Protein sequence: CARSLTSFPGTGDGNQPQHF.

The rearrangement joins TRBV6-1 to TRBJ1-6; perhaps TRBD1 as D (5 bases). This CDR3 has 14 amino acids. Germline lookup yields CDR1 MNHNS and CDR2 SASEGT. V was cut by 8 bases and J by 6 bases, with 14 bases left in between. The CDR3 sequence is CASAPREANSPLHF. CDR3 nucleotides: TGTGCCAGCGCACCCAGGGAGGCTAATTCACCCCTCCACTTT.

V gene TRBV5-4 combines with J gene TRBJ2-7, with D perhaps matching TRBD2 (6 bases). Germline-derived CDR1 and CDR2 are SGHNT and YYREEE (reference sequence). This CDR3 region has 17 residues. Between the trimmed V and J ends, which lost 4 bases and 3 bases, there was a span of 23 bases. The CDR3 DNA reads as TGTGCCAGCAGCCTAGATACCCCGGGACTTCACTACTACGAGCAGTACTTC. Encoded protein: CASSLDTPGLHYYEQYF.

J is TRBJ1-6 and V is TRBV7-9; D might be TRBD1 (5 bases). Between the trimmed V and J ends, which lost 2 bases and 5 bases, there was a span of 16 bases. The V gene's germline CDR1 is SEHNR and CDR2 FQNEAQ (reference sequence). The CDR3 sequence is 17 residues long. CDR3 in DNA: TGTGCCAGCAGCTTAACATCGGGGGTCCCTAATAATTCACCCCTCCACTTT. It encodes CASSLTSGVPNNSPLHF.

The chain uses TRBV18 and TRBJ1-5; D remains ambiguous. The CDR3 loop spans 15 amino acids. CDR1 is KGHSH and CDR2 is LQKENI in the germline V gene. V was shortened by 6 bases and J by 0 bases, with 12 bases between the two germline ends. DNA of the CDR3: TGTGCCAGCTCCCGGGTGGCCGATAGCAATCAGCCCCAGCATTTT. Its translation is CASSRVADSNQPQHF.

The chain combines TRBV19 with TRBJ2-1; TRBD1 agrees at 7 bases. The J segment lost 7 bases and the V segment lost 5 bases, leaving 5 bases of the junction unmatched. Looked up from germline, CDR1 is LNHDA and CDR2 is SQIVND (reference sequence). The CDR3 has 13 amino acids. The CDR3 DNA reads TGTGCCAGTAGTGTTGCAGGGGGAAATGAGCAGTTCTTC. It encodes CASSVAGGNEQFF. Supplemented by reference TRBV19 and TRBJ2-1, the full variable domain reads DGGITQSPKYLFRKEGQNVTLSCEQNLNHDAMYWYRQDPGQGLRLIYYSQIVNDFQKGDIAEGYSVSREKKESFPLTVTSAQKNPTAFYLCASSVAGGNEQFFGPGTRLTVL.

The V and J genes are TRBV4-1 and TRBJ2-2; D is perhaps TRBD1 (6 bases). The V gene lost 3 bases and the J gene lost 2 bases, with 10 bases spanning the gap. The CDR3 has 15 amino acids. The V gene's germline CDR1 is MGHRA and CDR2 YSYEKL. Written as DNA, the CDR3 is TGCGCCAGCAGCCAGTTACAGGGTAACACCGGGGAGCTGTTTTTT. It codes for CASSQLQGNTGELFF.

The chain has TRBV7-9 and TRBJ1-2, with D hard to call. V was trimmed by 5 bases and J by 8 bases, leaving 12 bases between them. Germline assignment: CDR1 SEHNR and CDR2 FQNEAQ (reference sequence). The CDR3 has 12 residues. In DNA form, the CDR3 reads TGTGCCAGCAGCCCACGGACTGACGGCTACACCTTC. Amino acid sequence: CASSPRTDGYTF.

The chain links TRBV13 to TRBJ1-1; possible D gene TRBD1, 6 bases. The CDR3 contains 15 residues. Trimming took 5 bases from V and 1 from J, leaving 14 bases between them. Germline V gives CDR1 PRHDT, CDR2 FYEKMQ (reference sequence). The CDR3 loop reads CASSTRTEGNTEAFF. The DNA of the CDR3 is TGTGCCAGCAGCACGAGGACAGAGGGGAACACTGAAGCTTTCTTT.

This clone occurred a few times. V and J are TRBV30 and TRBJ2-2; tentative D call: TRBD2 (5 bases). This CDR3 is 20 amino acids long. Trimming took 2 bases from V and 4 from J, leaving 29 bases between them. CDR1 is GTSNPN, CDR2 SVGIG, per germline (reference sequence). CDR3 amino acids: CAWSSAVGPKSTRGTGELFF. CDR3 nucleotides: TGTGCCTGGAGTTCAGCAGTTGGCCCCAAAAGCACCCGGGGCACCGGGGAGCTGTTTTTT.

This chain uses TRBV19 with TRBJ1-2; the match to TRBD1 covers 8 bases. Germline V gene lookup returns CDR1 LNHDA and CDR2 SQIVND (reference sequence). Trimming cost V 3 bases and J 0 bases; bases outside gene matches: 3. This CDR3 has 15 amino acids. This chain's CDR3 is CASSIRQGPNYGYTF. CDR3 DNA sequence: TGTGCCAGTAGTATCCGACAGGGGCCTAACTATGGCTACACCTTC.

This sequence joins TRBV27 and TRBJ2-3; 12 nucleotides line up with TRBD2. The CDR3 runs to 17 residues. Germline CDR1 reads MNHEY; CDR2 reads SMNVEV (reference sequence). V dropped 3 bases and J dropped 4; count of bases not matched to a gene: 8. The CDR3 here is CASSLFGLAGMSDTQYF. The CDR3 DNA sequence: TGTGCCAGCAGTTTGTTCGGACTAGCGGGGATGTCAGATACGCAGTATTTT.

The chain employs TRBV29-1 and TRBJ1-2; a possible D gene is TRBD1 (6 bases). The V gene's germline CDR1 is SQVTM and CDR2 ANQGSEA. Trimming cost V 2 bases and J 8 bases, with 9 bases left between them. The CDR3 length is 11 residues. Written as DNA, the CDR3 is TGCAGCGTTGAAAGGGGGACCGGCTACACCTTC. As protein: CSVERGTGYTF.

The chain couples TRBV29-1 to TRBJ1-2, with D possibly TRBD1 on 6 matching bases. Looked up from germline, CDR1 is SQVTM and CDR2 is ANQGSEA. The CDR3 is 11 residues long. Trimming removed 4 bases from V and 7 bases from J, with 10 bases in between. The CDR3 sequence is CSVAGVTGYTF. The CDR3 region has the DNA TGCAGCGTTGCAGGGGTTACTGGCTACACCTTC.

The chain combines TRBV4-3 with TRBJ1-2; D not certain. V lost 1 base, J lost 2 bases, and 8 bases lay in between. The CDR3 is made up of 14 amino acids. Germline V gene lookup returns CDR1 LGHNA and CDR2 YSLEER. The CDR3 DNA sequence: TGCGCCAGCAGCCAAGGGCTCGGGAACTATGGCTACACCTTC. It yields the protein CASSQGLGNYGYTF.

The rearrangement joins TRBV15 to TRBJ2-7; tentative D call: TRBD1 (6 bases). CDR1 and CDR2 from the germline V gene are LNHNV and YYDKDF (reference sequence). The CDR3 consists of 15 residues. Trimming removed 3 bases from V and 5 bases from J, with 17 bases in between. In DNA, the CDR3 is TGTGCCACCAGCAGGACCAACAGGGTGGGGGACGAGCAGTACTTC. Protein product: CATSRTNRVGDEQYF.

The rearrangement links TRBV19 to TRBJ2-7, with D perhaps TRBD1 (6 bases). Trimming pared 2 bases from V and 2 bases from J, leaving 16 bases between. The CDR3 runs to 16 residues. Germline V lookup: CDR1 LNHDA, CDR2 SQIVND (reference sequence). The CDR3: CASSIKLSTGTYEQYF. CDR3 DNA: TGTGCCAGTAGTATAAAGTTGTCAACAGGGACCTACGAGCAGTACTTC.

The CDR3 nucleotides are TGTGCCAGCTCACCCGCCTTGCGGGCCACCTACGAGCAGTACTTC. Translating gives CASSPALRATYEQYF. This chain links TRBV18 with TRBJ2-7; a weak D match, TRBD2 (5 bases). Germline V gene sequence: CDR1 KGHSH, CDR2 LQKENI. V lost 3 bases to trimming and J lost 2 bases, with 14 bases between them. The CDR3 is 15 amino acids.

V and J are TRBV28 and TRBJ1-5; 7 bases align to TRBD1. This CDR3 has 16 amino acids. CDR1 MDHEN and CDR2 SYDVKM come from the germline V gene. With V trimmed by 6 bases and J by 4 bases, 12 bases remained unmatched. This CDR3 reads CASSQGQALGNQPQHF. The CDR3 region has the DNA TGTGCCAGCAGCCAAGGACAGGCTCTGGGAAATCAGCCCCAGCATTTT.

The chain employs TRBV28 and TRBJ2-5, with D perhaps TRBD2 (5 bases). The V and J ends lost 3 bases and 3 bases respectively, with 14 bases between them. Germline CDR1 reads MDHEN; CDR2 reads SYDVKM. The CDR3 is 15 residues long. The CDR3 reads CASSLPGWKEETQYF. The DNA of the CDR3 is TGTGCCAGCAGTTTGCCGGGGTGGAAGGAAGAGACCCAGTACTTC.